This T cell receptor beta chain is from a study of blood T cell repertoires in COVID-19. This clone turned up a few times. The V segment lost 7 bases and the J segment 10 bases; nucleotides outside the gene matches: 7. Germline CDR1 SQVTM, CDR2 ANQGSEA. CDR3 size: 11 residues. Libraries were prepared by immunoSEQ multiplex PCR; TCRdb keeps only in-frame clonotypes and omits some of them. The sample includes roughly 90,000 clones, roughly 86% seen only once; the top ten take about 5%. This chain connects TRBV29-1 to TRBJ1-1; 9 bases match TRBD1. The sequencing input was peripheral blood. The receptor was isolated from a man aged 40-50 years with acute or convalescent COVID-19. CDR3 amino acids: CSGLQGASAFF. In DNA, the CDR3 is TGCAGCGGGTTACAGGGGGCTTCAGCTTTCTTT. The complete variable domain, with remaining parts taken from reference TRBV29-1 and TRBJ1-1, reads SAVISQKPSRDICQRGTSLTIQCQVDSQVTMMFWYRQQPGQSLTLIATANQGSEATYESGFVIDKFPISRPNLTFSTLTVSNMSPEDSSIYLCSGLQGASAFFGQGTRLTVV.